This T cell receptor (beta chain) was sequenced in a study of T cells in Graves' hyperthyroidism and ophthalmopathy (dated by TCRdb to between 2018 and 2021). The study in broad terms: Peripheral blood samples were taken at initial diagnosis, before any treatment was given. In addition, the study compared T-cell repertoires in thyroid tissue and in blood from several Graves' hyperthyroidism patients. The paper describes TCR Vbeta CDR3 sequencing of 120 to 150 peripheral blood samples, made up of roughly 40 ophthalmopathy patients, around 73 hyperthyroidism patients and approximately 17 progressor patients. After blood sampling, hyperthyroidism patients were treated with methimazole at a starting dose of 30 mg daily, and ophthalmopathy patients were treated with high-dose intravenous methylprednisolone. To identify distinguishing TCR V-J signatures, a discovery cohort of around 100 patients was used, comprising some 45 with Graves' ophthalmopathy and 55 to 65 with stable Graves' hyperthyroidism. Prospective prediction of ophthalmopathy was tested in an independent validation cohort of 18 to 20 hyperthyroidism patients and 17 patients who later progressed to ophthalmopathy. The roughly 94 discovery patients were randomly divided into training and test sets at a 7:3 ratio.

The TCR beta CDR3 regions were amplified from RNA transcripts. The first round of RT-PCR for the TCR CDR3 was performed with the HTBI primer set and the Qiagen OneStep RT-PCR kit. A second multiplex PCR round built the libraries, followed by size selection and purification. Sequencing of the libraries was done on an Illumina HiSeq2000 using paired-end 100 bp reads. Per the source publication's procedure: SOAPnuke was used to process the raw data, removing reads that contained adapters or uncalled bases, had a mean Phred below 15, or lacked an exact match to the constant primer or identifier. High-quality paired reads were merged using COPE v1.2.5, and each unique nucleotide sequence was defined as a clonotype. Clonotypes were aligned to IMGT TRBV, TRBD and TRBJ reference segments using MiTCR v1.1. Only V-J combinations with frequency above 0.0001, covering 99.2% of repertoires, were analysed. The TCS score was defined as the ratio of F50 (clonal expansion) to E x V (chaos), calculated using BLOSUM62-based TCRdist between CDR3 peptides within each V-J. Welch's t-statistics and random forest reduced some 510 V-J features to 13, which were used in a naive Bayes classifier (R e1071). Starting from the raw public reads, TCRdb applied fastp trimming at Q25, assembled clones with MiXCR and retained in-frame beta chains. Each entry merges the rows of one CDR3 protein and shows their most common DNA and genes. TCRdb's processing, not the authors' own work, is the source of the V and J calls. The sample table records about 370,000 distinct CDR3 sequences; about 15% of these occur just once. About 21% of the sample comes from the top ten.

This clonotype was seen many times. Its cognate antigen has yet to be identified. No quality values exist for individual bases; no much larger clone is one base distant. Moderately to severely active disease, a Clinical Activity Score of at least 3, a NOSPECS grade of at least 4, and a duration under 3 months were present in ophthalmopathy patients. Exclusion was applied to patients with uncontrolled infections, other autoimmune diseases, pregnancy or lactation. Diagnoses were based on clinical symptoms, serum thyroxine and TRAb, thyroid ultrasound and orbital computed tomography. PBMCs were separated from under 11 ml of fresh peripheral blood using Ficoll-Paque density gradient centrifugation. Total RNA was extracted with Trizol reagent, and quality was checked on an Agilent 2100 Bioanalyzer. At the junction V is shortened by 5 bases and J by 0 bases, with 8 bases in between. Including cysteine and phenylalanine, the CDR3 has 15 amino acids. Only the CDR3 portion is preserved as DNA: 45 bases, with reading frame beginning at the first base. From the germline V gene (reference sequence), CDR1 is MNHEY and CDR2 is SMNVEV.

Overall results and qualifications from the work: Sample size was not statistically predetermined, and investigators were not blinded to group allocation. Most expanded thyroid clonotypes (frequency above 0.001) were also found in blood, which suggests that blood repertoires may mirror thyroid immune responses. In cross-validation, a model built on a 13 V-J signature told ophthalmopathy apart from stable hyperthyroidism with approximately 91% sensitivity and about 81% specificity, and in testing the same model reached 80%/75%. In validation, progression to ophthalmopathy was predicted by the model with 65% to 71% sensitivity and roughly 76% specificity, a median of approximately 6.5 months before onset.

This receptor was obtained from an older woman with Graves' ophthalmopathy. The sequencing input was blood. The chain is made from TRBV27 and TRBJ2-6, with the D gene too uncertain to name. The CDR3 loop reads CASSRPDSGANVLTF. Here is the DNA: TGTGCCAGCAGTCGGCCCGACTCTGGGGCCAACGTCCTGACTTTC.